The sequence of this T cell receptor beta chain was determined in a study of shared clonotypes between healthy human individuals. Study in general: Contributing individuals were a couple of females and a few males aged 18 to 49.

There are 17 residues in the CDR3. The germline V gene encodes CDR1 LGHNA and CDR2 YSLEER. When replicate PCRs were run on unsorted PBMC, they used roughly 270 ng DNA, approximately 31,000 T cell genomes. Sequencing used immunoSEQ multiplex PCR; TCRdb keeps in-frame clones, though not all of them. The sample consists of hundreds of thousands of clones, 70% to 80% of them appearing once. Overall study results and limits: Expectations were that clonotype sharing among donors would be affected by sequencing depth.

As for this clone: Its target is unknown.

This TCR was recovered from a middle-aged woman in good health. Some clones in this sample may be carry-over from other donors' samples. The chain links TRBV4-3 to TRBJ2-5; 9 bases map to TRBD2. The tail of the sequence fits TRBJ2-7 better, so the J call may be wrong. Sequenced material: PBMCs. The CDR3 bases are TGCGCCAGCAGCCAAGATAATCTGGGACTAGCAGTCTACGAGCAGTACTTC. As protein: CASSQDNLGLAVYEQYF.